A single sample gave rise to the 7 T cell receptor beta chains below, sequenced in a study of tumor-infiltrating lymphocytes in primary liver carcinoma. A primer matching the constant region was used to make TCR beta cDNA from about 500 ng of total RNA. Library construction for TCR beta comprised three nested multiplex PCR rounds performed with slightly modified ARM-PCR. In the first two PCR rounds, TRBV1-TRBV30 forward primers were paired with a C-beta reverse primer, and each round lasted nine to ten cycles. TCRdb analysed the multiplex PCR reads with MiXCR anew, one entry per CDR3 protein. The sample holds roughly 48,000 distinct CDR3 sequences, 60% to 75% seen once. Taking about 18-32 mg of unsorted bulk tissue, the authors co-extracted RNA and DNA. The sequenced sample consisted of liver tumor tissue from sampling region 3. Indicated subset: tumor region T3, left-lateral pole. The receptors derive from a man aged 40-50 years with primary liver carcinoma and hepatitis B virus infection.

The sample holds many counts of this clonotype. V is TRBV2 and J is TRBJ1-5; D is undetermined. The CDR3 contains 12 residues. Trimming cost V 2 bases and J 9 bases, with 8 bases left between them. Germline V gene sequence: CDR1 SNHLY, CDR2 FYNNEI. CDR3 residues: CASSERVGPQHF. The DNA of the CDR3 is TGTGCCAGCAGTGAAAGGGTGGGGCCCCAGCATTTT.

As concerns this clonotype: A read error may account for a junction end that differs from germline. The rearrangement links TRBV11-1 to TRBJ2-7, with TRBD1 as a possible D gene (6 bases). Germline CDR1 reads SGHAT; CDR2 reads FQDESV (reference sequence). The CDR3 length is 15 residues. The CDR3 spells CANSFDGQFSYGQYF. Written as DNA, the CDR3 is TGTGCCAACAGTTTCGACGGACAGTTCTCTTACGGGCAGTACTTC.

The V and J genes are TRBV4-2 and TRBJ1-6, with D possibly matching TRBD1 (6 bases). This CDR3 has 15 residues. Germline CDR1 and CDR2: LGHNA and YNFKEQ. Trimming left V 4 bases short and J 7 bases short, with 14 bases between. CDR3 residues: CASSRSDSGNSPLHF. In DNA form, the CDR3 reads TGTGCCAGCAGCCGCTCGGACAGTGGGAATTCACCCCTCCACTTT.

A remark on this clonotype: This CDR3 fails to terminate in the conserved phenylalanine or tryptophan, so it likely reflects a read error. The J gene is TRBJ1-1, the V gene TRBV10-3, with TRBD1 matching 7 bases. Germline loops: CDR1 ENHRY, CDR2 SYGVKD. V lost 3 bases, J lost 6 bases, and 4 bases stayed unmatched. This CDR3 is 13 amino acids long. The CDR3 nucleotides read TGTGCCATCAGTGATGACAGGGCCTCTGAAGCTTTCTCT. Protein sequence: CAISDDRASEAFS.

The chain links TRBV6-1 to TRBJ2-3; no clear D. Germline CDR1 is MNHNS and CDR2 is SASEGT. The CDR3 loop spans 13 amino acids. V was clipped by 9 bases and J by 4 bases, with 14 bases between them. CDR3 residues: CASKTSDADTQYF. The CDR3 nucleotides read TGTGCCAGTAAGACTTCTGATGCAGATACGCAGTATTTT.

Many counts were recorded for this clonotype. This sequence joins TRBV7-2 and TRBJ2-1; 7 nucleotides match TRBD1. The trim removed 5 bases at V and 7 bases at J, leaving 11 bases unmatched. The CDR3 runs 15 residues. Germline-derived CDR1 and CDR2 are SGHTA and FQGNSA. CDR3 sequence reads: CASSPETGERNEQFF. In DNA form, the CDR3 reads TGTGCCAGCAGCCCGGAAACAGGGGAACGTAATGAGCAGTTCTTC.

This CDR3 is CASSDSSRGIAFF. The CDR3 nucleotides read TGTGCCAGCAGTGACTCGAGCAGAGGGATTGCGTTCTTC. The rearrangement links TRBV6-4 to TRBJ2-1; TRBD2 might be the D (5 bases). Trimming pared 0 bases from V and 15 bases from J, leaving 15 bases between. Germline lookup yields CDR1 MRHNA and CDR2 SNTAGT. CDR3 length: 13 residues.